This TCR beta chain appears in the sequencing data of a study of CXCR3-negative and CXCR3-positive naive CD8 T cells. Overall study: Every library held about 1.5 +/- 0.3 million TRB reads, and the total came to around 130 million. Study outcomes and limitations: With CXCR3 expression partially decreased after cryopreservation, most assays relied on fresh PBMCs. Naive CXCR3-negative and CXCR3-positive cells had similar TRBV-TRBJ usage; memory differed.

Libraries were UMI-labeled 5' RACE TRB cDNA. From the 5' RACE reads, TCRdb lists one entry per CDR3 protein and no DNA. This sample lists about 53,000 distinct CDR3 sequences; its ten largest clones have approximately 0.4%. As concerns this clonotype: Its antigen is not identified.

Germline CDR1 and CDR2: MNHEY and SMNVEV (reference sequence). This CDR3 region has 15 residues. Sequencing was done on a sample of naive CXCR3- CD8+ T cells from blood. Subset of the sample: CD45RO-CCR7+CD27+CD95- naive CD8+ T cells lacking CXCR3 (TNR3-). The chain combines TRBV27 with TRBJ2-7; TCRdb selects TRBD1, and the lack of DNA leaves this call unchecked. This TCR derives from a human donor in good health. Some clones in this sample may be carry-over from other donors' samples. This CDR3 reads CASSLDSNPSYEQYF.